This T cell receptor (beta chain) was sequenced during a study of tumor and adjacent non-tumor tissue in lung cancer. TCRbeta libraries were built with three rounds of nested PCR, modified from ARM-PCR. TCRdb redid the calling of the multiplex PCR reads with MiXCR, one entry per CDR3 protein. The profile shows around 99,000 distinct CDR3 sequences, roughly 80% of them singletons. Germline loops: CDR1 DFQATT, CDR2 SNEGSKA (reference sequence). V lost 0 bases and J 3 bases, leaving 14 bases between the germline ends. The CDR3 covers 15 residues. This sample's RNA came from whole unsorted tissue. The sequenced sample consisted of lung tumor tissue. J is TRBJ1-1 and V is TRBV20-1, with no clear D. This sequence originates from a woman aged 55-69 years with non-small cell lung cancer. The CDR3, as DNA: TGCAGTGCTAGAGAGATAGAGGCGGGCGACACTGAAGCTTTCTTT. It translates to CSAREIEAGDTEAFF.